The rows below give T cell receptor beta chains drawn from one sample of a study of shared clonotypes between healthy human individuals. The table came from immunoSEQ multiplex PCR; TCRdb's copy has only in-frame clones and leaves some out. The sample includes millions of clones, roughly 96% seen only once; the top ten take more than 0.1%. The material sequenced was naive CD4+ T cells sorted from blood. The receptors stem from a young man in good health. Each CDR3 is given with its conserved first and last residue. The order of the fields is clone size, J gene, D gene, V gene, CDR3 protein, CDR3 DNA. A D gene is named only where the DNA matches it firmly. A row's size may be missing; if present it is once, few, many or a size class.

abundance: .
j_gene: TRBJ1-2
d_gene: .
v_gene: TRBV2
CDR3aa: CASSEIVASGYTF
CDR3nt: TGTGCCAGCAGTGAAATCGTTGCAAGCGGCTACACCTTC

abundance: .
j_gene: TRBJ2-7
d_gene: TRBD1
v_gene: TRBV19
CDR3aa: CASSVGQGQQYF
CDR3nt: TGTGCCAGTAGTGTTGGACAGGGCCAGCAGTACTTC

abundance: .
j_gene: TRBJ1-1
d_gene: TRBD1
v_gene: TRBV5-1
CDR3aa: CASSIGQGPEAFF
CDR3nt: TGCGCCAGCAGCATCGGACAGGGCCCTGAAGCTTTCTTT

abundance: .
j_gene: TRBJ2-7
d_gene: TRBD1
v_gene: TRBV25-1
CDR3aa: CARRDRGGSYEQYF
CDR3nt: TGTGCCAGAAGGGACAGGGGTGGCTCCTACGAGCAGTACTTC

abundance: .
j_gene: TRBJ1-2
d_gene: TRBD1
v_gene: TRBV7-8
CDR3aa: CASSFPGQFYGYTF
CDR3nt: TGTGCCAGCAGCTTTCCGGGACAGTTTTATGGCTACACCTTC

abundance: .
j_gene: TRBJ1-1
d_gene: .
v_gene: TRBV5-6
CDR3aa: CASSPQGTEAFF
CDR3nt: TGTGCCAGCAGCCCCCAGGGAACTGAAGCTTTCTTT

abundance: .
j_gene: TRBJ2-5
d_gene: .
v_gene: TRBV6-1
CDR3aa: CASSEALLLGVETQYF
CDR3nt: TGTGCCAGCAGTGAAGCGCTTCTCCTAGGGGTTGAGACCCAGTACTTC

abundance: .
j_gene: TRBJ1-3
d_gene: .
v_gene: TRBV9
CDR3aa: CASSSRADGGNTIYF
CDR3nt: TGTGCCAGCAGCTCACGGGCGGATGGTGGAAACACCATATATTTT

abundance: .
j_gene: TRBJ1-4
d_gene: .
v_gene: TRBV5-1
CDR3aa: CASRLEGVGPEKLFF
CDR3nt: TGCGCCAGCAGGCTTGAGGGGGTGGGCCCTGAAAAACTGTTTTTT

abundance: .
j_gene: TRBJ1-1
d_gene: .
v_gene: TRBV5-1
CDR3aa: CASSLSQNTEAFF
CDR3nt: TGCGCCAGCAGCTTGTCCCAGAACACTGAAGCTTTCTTT

abundance: once
j_gene: TRBJ2-2
d_gene: .
v_gene: TRBV5-4
CDR3aa: CASSFDSSNTGELFF
CDR3nt: TGTGCCAGCAGCTTCGACTCCTCGAACACCGGGGAGCTGTTTTTT

abundance: .
j_gene: TRBJ1-3
d_gene: .
v_gene: TRBV28
CDR3aa: CASSDRYSGNTIYF
CDR3nt: TGTGCCAGCTCTGACAGATACTCTGGAAACACCATATATTTT

abundance: .
j_gene: TRBJ2-3
d_gene: .
v_gene: TRBV9
CDR3aa: CASSVVPSTDTQYF
CDR3nt: TGTGCCAGCAGCGTAGTTCCGAGCACAGATACGCAGTATTTT

abundance: once
j_gene: TRBJ1-3
d_gene: .
v_gene: TRBV6-5
CDR3aa: CASSFKDSLSGNTIYF
CDR3nt: TGTGCCAGCAGTTTCAAGGACAGCCTCTCTGGAAACACCATATATTTT

abundance: .
j_gene: TRBJ2-7
d_gene: .
v_gene: TRBV18
CDR3aa: CASSPTSSYEQYF
CDR3nt: TGTGCCAGCTCACCTACGAGCTCCTACGAGCAGTACTTC

abundance: .
j_gene: TRBJ2-7
d_gene: .
v_gene: TRBV7-3
CDR3aa: CASSSEAGLASYEQYF
CDR3nt: TGTGCCAGCAGCTCCGAGGCGGGGCTCGCCTCCTACGAGCAGTACTTC